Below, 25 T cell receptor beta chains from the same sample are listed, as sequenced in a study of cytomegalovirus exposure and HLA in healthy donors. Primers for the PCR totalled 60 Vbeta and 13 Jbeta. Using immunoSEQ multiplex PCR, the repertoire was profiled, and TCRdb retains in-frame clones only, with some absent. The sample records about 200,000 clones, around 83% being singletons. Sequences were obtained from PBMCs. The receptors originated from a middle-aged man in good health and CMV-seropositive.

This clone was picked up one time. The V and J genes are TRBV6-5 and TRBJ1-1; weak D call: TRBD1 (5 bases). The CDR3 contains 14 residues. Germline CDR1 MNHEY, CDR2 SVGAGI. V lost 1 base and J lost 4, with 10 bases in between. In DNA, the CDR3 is TGTGCCAGCAGTTACTATCGGGGGAGCACTGAAGCTTTCTTT. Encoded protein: CASSYYRGSTEAFF.

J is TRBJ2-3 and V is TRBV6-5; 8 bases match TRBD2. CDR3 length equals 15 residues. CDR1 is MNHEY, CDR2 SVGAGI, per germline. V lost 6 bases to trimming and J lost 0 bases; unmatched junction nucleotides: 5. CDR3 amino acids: CASRTSATSTDTQYF. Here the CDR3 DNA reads TGTGCCAGCAGGACTAGCGCCACTAGCACAGATACGCAGTATTTT.

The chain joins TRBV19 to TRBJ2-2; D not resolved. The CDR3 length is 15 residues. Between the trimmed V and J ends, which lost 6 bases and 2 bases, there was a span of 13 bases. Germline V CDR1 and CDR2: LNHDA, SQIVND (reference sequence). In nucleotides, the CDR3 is TGTGCCAGTAGAAAAGAACTACTTAACACCGGGGAGCTGTTTTTT. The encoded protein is CASRKELLNTGELFF. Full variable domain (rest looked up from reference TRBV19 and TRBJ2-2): DGGITQSPKYLFRKEGQNVTLSCEQNLNHDAMYWYRQDPGQGLRLIYYSQIVNDFQKGDIAEGYSVSREKKESFPLTVTSAQKNPTAFYLCASRKELLNTGELFFGEGSRLTVL.

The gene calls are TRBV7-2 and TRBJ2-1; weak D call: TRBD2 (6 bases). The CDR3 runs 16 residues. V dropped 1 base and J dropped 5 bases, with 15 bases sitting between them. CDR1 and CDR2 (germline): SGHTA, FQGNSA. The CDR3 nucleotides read TGTGCCAGCAGCTTAGTCGGGAGCTCGGGGGACAATGAGCAGTTCTTC. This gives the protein CASSLVGSSGDNEQFF.

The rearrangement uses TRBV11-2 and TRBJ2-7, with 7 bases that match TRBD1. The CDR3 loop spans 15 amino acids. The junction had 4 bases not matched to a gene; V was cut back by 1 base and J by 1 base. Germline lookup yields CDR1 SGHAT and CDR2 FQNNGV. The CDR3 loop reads CASSLGGQKSYEQYF. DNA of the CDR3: TGTGCCAGCAGCTTAGGGGGACAGAAGTCCTACGAGCAGTACTTC.

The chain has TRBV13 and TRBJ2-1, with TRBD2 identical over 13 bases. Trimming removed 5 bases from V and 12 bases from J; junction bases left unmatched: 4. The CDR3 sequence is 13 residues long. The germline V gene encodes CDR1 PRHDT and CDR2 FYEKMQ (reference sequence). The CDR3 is CASSVGLAGLQFF. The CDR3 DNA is TGTGCCAGCAGCGTGGGACTAGCGGGATTGCAGTTCTTC.

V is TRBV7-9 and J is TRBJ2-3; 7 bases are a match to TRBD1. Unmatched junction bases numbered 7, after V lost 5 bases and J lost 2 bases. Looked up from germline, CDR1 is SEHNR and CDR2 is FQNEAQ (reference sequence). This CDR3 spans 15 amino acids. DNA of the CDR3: TGTGCCAGCAGCCTAACCGGGACAGCCACAGATACGCAGTATTTT. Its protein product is CASSLTGTATDTQYF.

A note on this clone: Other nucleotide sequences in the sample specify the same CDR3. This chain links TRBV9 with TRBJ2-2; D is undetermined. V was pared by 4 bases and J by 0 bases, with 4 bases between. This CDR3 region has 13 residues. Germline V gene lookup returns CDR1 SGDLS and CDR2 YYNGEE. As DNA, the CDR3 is TGTGCCAGCAGCCCATCGAACACCGGGGAGCTGTTTTTT. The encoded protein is CASSPSNTGELFF.

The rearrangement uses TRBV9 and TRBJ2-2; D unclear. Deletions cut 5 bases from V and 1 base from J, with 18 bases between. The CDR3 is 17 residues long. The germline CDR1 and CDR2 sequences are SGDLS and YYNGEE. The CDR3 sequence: CASSSPRDSLNTGELFF. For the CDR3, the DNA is TGTGCCAGCAGTTCACCCCGCGACTCTCTGAACACCGGGGAGCTGTTTTTT.

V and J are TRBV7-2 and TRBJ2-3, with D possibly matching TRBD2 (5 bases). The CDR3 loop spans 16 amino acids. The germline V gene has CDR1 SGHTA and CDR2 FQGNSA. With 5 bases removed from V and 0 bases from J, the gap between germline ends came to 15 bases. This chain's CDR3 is CASSPRLAQSTDTQYF. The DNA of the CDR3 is TGTGCCAGCAGCCCCCGATTAGCGCAAAGCACAGATACGCAGTATTTT.

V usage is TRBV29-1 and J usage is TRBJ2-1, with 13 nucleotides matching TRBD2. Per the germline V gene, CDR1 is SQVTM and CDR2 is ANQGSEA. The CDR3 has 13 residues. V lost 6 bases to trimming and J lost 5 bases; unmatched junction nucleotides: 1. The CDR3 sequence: CSVGLAGHNEQFF. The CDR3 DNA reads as TGCAGCGTGGGACTAGCGGGGCACAATGAGCAGTTCTTC.

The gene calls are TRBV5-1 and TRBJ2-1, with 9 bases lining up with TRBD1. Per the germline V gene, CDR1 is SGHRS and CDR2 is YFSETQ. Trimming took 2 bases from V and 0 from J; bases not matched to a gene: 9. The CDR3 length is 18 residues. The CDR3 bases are TGCGCCAGCAGCTTTCCGGGACAGGGATCTAGCTCCTACAATGAGCAGTTCTTC. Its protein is CASSFPGQGSSSYNEQFF.

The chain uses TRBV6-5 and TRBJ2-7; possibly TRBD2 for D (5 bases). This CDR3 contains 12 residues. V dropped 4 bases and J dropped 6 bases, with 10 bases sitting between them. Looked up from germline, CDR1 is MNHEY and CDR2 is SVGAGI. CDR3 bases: TGTGCCAGCAGTTTCGGAGAGGGCGAGCAGTACTTC. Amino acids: CASSFGEGEQYF.

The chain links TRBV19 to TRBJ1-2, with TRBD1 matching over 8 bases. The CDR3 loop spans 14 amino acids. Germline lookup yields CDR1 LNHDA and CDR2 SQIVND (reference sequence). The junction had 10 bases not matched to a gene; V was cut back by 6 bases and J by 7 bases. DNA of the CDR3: TGTGCCAGTAGGTCGGGACAGGAGTCCGTTGGCTACACCTTC. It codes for CASRSGQESVGYTF.

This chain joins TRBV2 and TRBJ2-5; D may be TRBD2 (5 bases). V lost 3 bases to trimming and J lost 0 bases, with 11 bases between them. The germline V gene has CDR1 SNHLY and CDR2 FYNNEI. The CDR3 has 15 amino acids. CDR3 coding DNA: TGTGCCAGCAGTGATGTGGGGAGTAACCAAGAGACCCAGTACTTC. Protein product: CASSDVGSNQETQYF.

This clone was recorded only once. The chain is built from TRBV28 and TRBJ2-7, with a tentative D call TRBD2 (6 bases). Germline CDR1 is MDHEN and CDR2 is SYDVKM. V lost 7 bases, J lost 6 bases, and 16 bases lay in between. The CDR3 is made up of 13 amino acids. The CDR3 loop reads CASMEGGGAEQYF. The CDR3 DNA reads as TGTGCCAGCATGGAGGGAGGAGGGGCCGAGCAGTACTTC. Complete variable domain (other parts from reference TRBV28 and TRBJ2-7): DVKVTQSSRYLVKRTGEKVFLECVQDMDHENMFWYRQDPGLGLRLIYFSYDVKMKEKGDIPEGYSVSREKKERFSLILESASTNQTSMYLCASMEGGGAEQYFGPGTRLTVT.

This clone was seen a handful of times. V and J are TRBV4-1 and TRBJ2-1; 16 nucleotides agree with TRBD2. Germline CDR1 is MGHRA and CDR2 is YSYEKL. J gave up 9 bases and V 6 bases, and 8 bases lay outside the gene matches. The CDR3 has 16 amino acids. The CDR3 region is CASSPGLAGGGGEQFF. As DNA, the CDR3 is TGCGCCAGCAGTCCGGGACTAGCGGGAGGGGGCGGTGAGCAGTTCTTC.

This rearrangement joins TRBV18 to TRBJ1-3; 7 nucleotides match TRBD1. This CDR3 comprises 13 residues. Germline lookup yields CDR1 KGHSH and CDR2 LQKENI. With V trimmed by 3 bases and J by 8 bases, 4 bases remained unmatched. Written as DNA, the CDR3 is TGTGCCAGCTCACCCGACAGGGTAGACACCATATATTTT. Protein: CASSPDRVDTIYF.

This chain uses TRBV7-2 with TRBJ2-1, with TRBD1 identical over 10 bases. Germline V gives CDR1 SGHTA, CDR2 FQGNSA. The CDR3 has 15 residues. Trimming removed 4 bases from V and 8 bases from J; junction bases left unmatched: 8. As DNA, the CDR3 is TGTGCCAGCAGCTCGAGACAGGGGGCAAGGTATGAGCAGTTCTTC. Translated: CASSSRQGARYEQFF. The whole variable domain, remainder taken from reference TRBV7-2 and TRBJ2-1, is GAGVSQSPSNKVTEKGKDVELRCDPISGHTALYWYRQSLGQGLEFLIYFQGNSAPDKSGLPSDRFSAERTGGSVSTLTIQRTQQEDSAVYLCASSSRQGARYEQFFGPGTRLTVL.

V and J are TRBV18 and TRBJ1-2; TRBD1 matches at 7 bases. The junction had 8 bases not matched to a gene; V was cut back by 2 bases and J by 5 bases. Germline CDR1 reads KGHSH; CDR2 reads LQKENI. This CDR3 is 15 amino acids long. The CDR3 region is CASSPRDSRGYGYTF. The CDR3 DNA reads TGTGCCAGCTCACCAAGGGACAGCAGAGGATATGGCTACACCTTC.

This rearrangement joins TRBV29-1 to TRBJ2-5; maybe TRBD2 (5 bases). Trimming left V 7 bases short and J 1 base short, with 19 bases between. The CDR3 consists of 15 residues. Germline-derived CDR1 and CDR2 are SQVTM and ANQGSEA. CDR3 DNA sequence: TGCAGCGCTAACACTAGGGCGGCAAGCCAAGAGACCCAGTACTTC. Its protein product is CSANTRAASQETQYF.

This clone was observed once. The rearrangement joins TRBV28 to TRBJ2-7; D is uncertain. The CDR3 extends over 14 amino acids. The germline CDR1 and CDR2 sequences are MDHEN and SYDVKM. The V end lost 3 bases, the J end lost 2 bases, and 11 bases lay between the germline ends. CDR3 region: CASSFPGSTYEQYF. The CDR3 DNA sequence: TGTGCCAGCAGTTTCCCCGGGTCCACCTACGAGCAGTACTTC.

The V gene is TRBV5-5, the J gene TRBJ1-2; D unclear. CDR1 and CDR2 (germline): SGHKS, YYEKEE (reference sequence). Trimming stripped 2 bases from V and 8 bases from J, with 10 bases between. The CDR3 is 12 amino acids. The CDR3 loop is CASSLDLRGYTF. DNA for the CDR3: TGTGCCAGCAGCTTAGACTTGAGAGGCTACACCTTC.

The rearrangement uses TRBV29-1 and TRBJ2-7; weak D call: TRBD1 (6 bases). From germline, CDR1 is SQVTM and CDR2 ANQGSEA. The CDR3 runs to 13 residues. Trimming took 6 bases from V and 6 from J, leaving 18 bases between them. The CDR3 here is CSVIRLQGSEQYF. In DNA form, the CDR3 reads TGCAGCGTCATACGCCTACAGGGTTCCGAGCAGTACTTC.

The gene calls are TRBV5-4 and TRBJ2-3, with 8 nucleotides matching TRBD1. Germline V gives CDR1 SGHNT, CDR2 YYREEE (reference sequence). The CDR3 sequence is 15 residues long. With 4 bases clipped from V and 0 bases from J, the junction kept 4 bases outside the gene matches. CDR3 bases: TGTGCCAGCAGCCTGGACAGGGCTAGCACAGATACGCAGTATTTT. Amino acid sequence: CASSLDRASTDTQYF.